The 9 T cell receptor beta chains given below trace back to one sample, sequenced in a study of CD8 T cells in Susac syndrome. RNA amounts of about 0.45 to 1 ug underwent reverse transcription with random hexamers. MiXCR, applied by TCRdb to the immunoSEQ multiplex PCR reads, yields one record per CDR3 protein. This sample has roughly 130,000 distinct CDR3 sequences, with over 90% found just once. The sequencing input was CD4+ T cells from PBMCs. All receptors derive from a human donor in good health.

CDR3 protein: CASSPLDSGLYEQYF. In nucleotides, the CDR3 is TGTGCCAGCTCACCCTTGGATAGCGGGCTCTACGAGCAGTACTTC. V is TRBV18 and J is TRBJ2-7; 7 bases align to TRBD2. The CDR3 runs 15 residues. The ends lost 3 bases at V and 3 bases at J; junction bases unmatched: 8. Germline CDR1 is KGHSH and CDR2 is LQKENI.

This rearrangement joins TRBV7-9 to TRBJ2-1, with a tentative D call TRBD2 (5 bases). The CDR3 has 11 amino acids. V was cut by 5 bases and J by 8 bases, with 7 bases left in between. CDR1 and CDR2 from the germline V gene are SEHNR and FQNEAQ (reference sequence). CDR3 sequence: CASSISDEQFF. DNA for the CDR3: TGTGCCAGCAGCATTAGCGATGAGCAGTTCTTC.

J is TRBJ2-5 and V is TRBV3-1; D is tentatively TRBD1 or TRBD2 (6 bases each). With 5 bases removed from V and 5 bases from J, the gap between germline ends came to 15 bases. CDR3 size: 14 residues. The V gene's germline CDR1 is LGHDT and CDR2 YNNKEL (reference sequence). The CDR3, as DNA: TGTGCCAGCAGCGAACGGGGGCTATGGGAGACCCAGTACTTC. Residues: CASSERGLWETQYF.

The chain combines TRBV6-6 with TRBJ1-5; 7 bases map to TRBD1. The CDR3 extends over 15 amino acids. CDR1 is MNHNY and CDR2 is SVGAGI in the germline V gene (reference sequence). V trimming: 2 bases; J trimming: 4 bases; junction bases outside the gene matches: 5. The CDR3 reads CASSYTTGVNQPQHF. CDR3 nucleotides: TGTGCCAGCAGTTACACTACAGGGGTTAATCAGCCCCAGCATTTT.

The chain uses TRBV12-3 or TRBV12-4 and TRBJ1-2; a possible D gene is TRBD1 (6 bases). Trimming took off 8 bases at V and 8 bases at J, with 15 bases between the two ends. The CDR3 runs to 12 residues. CDR3 nucleotide sequence: TGTGCCAGCGCACAGGGTAGTGTCGGCTACACCTTC. It is translated as CASAQGSVGYTF.

This chain links TRBV6-4 with TRBJ1-2, with 9 bases aligning to TRBD1. V was pared by 2 bases and J by 3 bases, with 4 bases of the junction left unmatched. The CDR3 contains 15 residues. Germline CDR1 and CDR2: MRHNA and SNTAGT. Here the CDR3 reads CASSDIQGADYGYTF. The CDR3 nucleotides are TGTGCCAGCAGTGACATACAGGGGGCCGACTATGGCTACACCTTC.

The rearrangement links TRBV12-3 or TRBV12-4 to TRBJ2-7, with 8 bases identical to TRBD2. The V gene end was trimmed by 6 bases and the J gene end by 3 bases; junction bases not matched to a gene: 13. This CDR3 is built from 16 residues. CDR3 coding DNA: TGTGCCAGCAGCCCACCCGGGTCGAGCGGGAGCTACGAGCAGTACTTC. It is translated as CASSPPGSSGSYEQYF.

V gene TRBV5-1 combines with J gene TRBJ2-5; 13 bases agree with TRBD2. There are 16 residues in the CDR3. V lost 4 bases to trimming and J lost 5 bases; unmatched junction nucleotides: 8. Per germline, CDR1 SGHRS and CDR2 YFSETQ. The CDR3 DNA follows: TGCGCCAGCAGCGGTAGGACTAGCGGGAGTGGGGAGACCCAGTACTTC. This gives the protein CASSGRTSGSGETQYF.

The chain has TRBV30 and TRBJ1-1, with TRBD1 identical over 9 bases. Germline trimming cut 3 bases from V and 2 bases from J; bases unmatched to any gene: 1. This CDR3 contains 13 residues. Germline V gene lookup returns CDR1 GTSNPN and CDR2 SVGIG (reference sequence). In nucleotides, the CDR3 is TGTGCCTGGAGGGGACAGGGAAACACTGAAGCTTTCTTT. Amino acid sequence: CAWRGQGNTEAFF.